The entry that follows covers one T cell receptor (beta chain) sequence. Its antigen is not identified. Negatively enriched CD4+ T cells were divided by CD45RA into naive and memory. These data originate in a study of shared clonotypes between healthy human individuals. Study conclusions and caveats: Relative to clonotypes present in all four donors, those not shared had lower generation probabilities. Rarefaction showed sorted-subset sequencing was incomplete despite large depth.

Roughly 200 ng DNA, tens of thousands of T cell genomes, went into each sorted-subset replicate PCR. Clones were read by immunoSEQ multiplex PCR, and TCRdb kept only the in-frame ones, dropping some. The sample has about 2.3 million clones, 85% to 95% seen once; the top ten hold roughly 0.34%. Germline CDR1 is SGHRS and CDR2 is YFSETQ. The CDR3 covers 14 residues. The ends were cut back, 4 bases at V and 1 base at J, with 10 bases in the middle. The chain employs TRBV5-1 and TRBJ2-3, with D possibly being TRBD1 (5 bases). This TCR was sampled from a man aged 18 to 29 in good health. Some clones in this sample may be carry-over from other donors' samples. The sequencing sample was made of naive CD4+ T cells from PBMCs. Subset specified: CD45RA+ positively selected. The CDR3 region has the DNA TGCGCCAGCAGCCCCACGACAGGCACAGATACGCAGTATTTT. Its protein product is CASSPTTGTDTQYF.